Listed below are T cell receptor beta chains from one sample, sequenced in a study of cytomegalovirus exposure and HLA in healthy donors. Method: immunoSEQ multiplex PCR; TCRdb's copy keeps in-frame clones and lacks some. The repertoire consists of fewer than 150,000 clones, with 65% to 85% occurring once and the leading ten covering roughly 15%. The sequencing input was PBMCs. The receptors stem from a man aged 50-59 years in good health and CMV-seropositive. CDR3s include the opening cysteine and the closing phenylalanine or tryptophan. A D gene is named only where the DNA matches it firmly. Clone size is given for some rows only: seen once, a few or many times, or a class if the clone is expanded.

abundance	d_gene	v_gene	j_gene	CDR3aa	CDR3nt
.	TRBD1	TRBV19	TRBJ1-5	CASSRGRTGGNQPQHF	TGTGCCAGTAGCCGAGGACGGACAGGGGGCAATCAGCCCCAGCATTTT
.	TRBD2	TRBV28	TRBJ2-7	CASSLFAGTSGGYEQYF	TGTGCCAGCAGTTTATTTGCCGGGACTAGCGGGGGGTACGAGCAGTACTTC
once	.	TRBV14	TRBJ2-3	CASSQDFGKGETQYF	TGTGCCAGCAGCCAAGATTTTGGGAAGGGGGAAACGCAGTATTTT
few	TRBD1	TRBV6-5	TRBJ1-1	CASSPDRGWPEAFF	TGTGCCAGCAGCCCGGACAGGGGTTGGCCTGAAGCTTTCTTT
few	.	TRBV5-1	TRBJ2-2	CASSLDSGELFF	TGCGCCAGCAGCTTGGATAGCGGGGAGCTGTTTTTT
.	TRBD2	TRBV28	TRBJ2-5	CASSFLAGDRETQYF	TGTGCCAGCAGTTTTCTAGCGGGAGATAGGGAGACCCAGTACTTC
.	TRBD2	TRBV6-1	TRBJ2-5	CASRASGRGETQYF	TGTGCCAGCAGAGCTAGCGGGAGAGGAGAGACCCAGTACTTC
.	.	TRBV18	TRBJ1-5	CASSPDRNQPQHF	TGTGCCAGCTCACCTGACAGAAATCAGCCCCAGCATTTT
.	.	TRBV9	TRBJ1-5	CASSVAGHDNQPQHF	TGTGCCAGCAGCGTAGCGGGACACGACAATCAGCCCCAGCATTTT
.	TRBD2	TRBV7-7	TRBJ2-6	CASSASGGAGANVLTF	TGTGCCAGCAGCGCCAGCGGGGGGGCTGGGGCCAACGTCCTGACTTTC
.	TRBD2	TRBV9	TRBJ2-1	CASSVASGRPYEQFF	TGTGCCAGCAGCGTAGCTAGCGGGAGGCCATATGAGCAGTTCTTC
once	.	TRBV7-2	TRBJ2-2	CASSSRNGATGELFF	TGTGCCAGCAGCTCCCGGAACGGAGCCACCGGGGAGCTGTTTTTT
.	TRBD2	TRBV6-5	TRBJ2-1	CASRGGFSYNEQFF	TGTGCCAGCAGGGGGGGGTTCTCCTACAATGAGCAGTTCTTC
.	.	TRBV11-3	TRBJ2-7	CASSLDPQTVYEQYF	TGTGCCAGCAGCTTAGACCCCCAGACTGTTTACGAGCAGTACTTC
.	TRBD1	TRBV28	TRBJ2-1	CASSPDRGKFF	TGTGCCAGCAGCCCCGACAGGGGGAAGTTCTTC
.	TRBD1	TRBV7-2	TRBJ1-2	CASSLRPVGQGAGGYTF	TGTGCCAGCAGCTTAAGGCCCGTGGGACAGGGGGCCGGTGGCTACACCTTC
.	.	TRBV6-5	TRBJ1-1	CASSYEGGSITEAFF	TGTGCCAGCAGTTACGAGGGTGGGTCGATCACTGAAGCTTTCTTT
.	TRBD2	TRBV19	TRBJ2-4	CASSMGHTSGLAKNIQYF	TGTGCCAGTAGTATGGGGCATACTAGCGGACTAGCCAAAAACATTCAGTACTTC
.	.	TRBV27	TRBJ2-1	CASSLFAESSYNEQFF	TGTGCCAGCAGTTTGTTTGCGGAAAGCTCCTACAATGAGCAGTTCTTC
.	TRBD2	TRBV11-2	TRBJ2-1	CASSPSGGDNEQFF	TGTGCCAGCAGCCCTAGCGGGGGGGACAATGAGCAGTTCTTC
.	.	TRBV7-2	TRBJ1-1	CASSFRRGWETEAFF	TGTGCCAGCAGCTTTCGTCGGGGATGGGAGACTGAAGCTTTCTTT
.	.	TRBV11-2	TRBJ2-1	CASSLLRGEQFF	TGTGCCAGCAGCTTACTACGCGGTGAGCAGTTCTTC
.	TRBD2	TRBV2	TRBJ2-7	CASSDGLAAVYEQYF	TGTGCCAGCAGTGACGGACTAGCGGCCGTCTACGAGCAGTACTTC
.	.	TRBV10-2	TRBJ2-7	CASRGGRPYEQYF	TGCGCCAGCAGAGGGGGACGGCCCTACGAGCAGTACTTC
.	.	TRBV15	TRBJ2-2	CATSRGRRTGELFF	TGTGCCACCAGCAGAGGCCGTAGAACCGGGGAGCTGTTTTTT
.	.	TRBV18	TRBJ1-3	CASSPLIGQPISGNTIYF	TGTGCCAGCTCACCACTGATAGGACAGCCTATCTCTGGAAACACCATATATTTT
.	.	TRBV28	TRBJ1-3	CASSWAGPGNTIYF	TGTGCCAGCAGTTGGGCAGGGCCAGGAAACACCATATATTTT
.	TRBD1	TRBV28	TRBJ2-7	CASRTGDPSYEQYF	TGTGCCAGCAGGACAGGGGACCCTTCCTACGAGCAGTACTTC
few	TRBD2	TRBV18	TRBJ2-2	CASSQTSGTSGPTGELFF	TGTGCCAGCTCACAGACTTCCGGGACTAGCGGACCTACCGGGGAGCTGTTTTTT
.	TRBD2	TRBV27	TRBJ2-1	CASSHGRMTSGRAYEQFF	TGTGCCAGCAGTCATGGCCGAATGACTAGCGGGAGGGCCTATGAGCAGTTCTTC
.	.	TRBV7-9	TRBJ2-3	CASSLAVAAPTDTQYF	TGTGCCAGCAGCTTAGCAGTAGCGGCCCCCACAGATACGCAGTATTTT